This T cell receptor (beta chain) is drawn from a study of blood T cell repertoires in COVID-19. The table came from immunoSEQ multiplex PCR; TCRdb's copy has only in-frame clones and leaves some out. The sample comprises approximately 200,000 clones, about 88% of which are singletons, and less than 3.5% rests with the top ten. Trimming shortened V by 0 bases and J by 4 bases, and 13 bases separated the two germline ends. Germline CDR1 reads MDHEN; CDR2 reads SYDVKM. The CDR3 is made up of 17 amino acids. Source material: peripheral blood. V and J are TRBV28 and TRBJ1-6, with D perhaps matching TRBD1 (5 bases). This TCR was sampled from a woman in her 30s with active or convalescent COVID-19. CDR3 region: CASSLWSAQAYNSPLHF. CDR3 bases: TGTGCCAGCAGTTTATGGTCGGCACAGGCATATAATTCACCCCTCCACTTT. Supplemented by reference TRBV28 and TRBJ1-6, the full variable domain reads DVKVTQSSRYLVKRTGEKVFLECVQDMDHENMFWYRQDPGLGLRLIYFSYDVKMKEKGDIPEGYSVSREKKERFSLILESASTNQTSMYLCASSLWSAQAYNSPLHFGNGTRLTVT.